The 20 T cell receptor beta chains listed next were all sequenced from one sample in a study of blood T cell repertoires in COVID-19. The assay was immunoSEQ multiplex PCR, and TCRdb's table has in-frame clones only and misses some. The table includes roughly 240,000 clones, 75% to 90% detected once. Sequences were obtained from PBMCs or T cells enriched from blood (not recorded which). All receptors derive from a man aged 50-59 years who had been exposed to COVID-19.

The chain carries TRBV5-1 and TRBJ2-1, with TRBD2 matching 12 bases. Germline CDR1 is SGHRS and CDR2 is YFSETQ. The CDR3 spans 15 residues. V lost 4 bases, J lost 4 bases, and 3 bases stayed unmatched. The CDR3 reads CASSLAGGTYNEQFF. The CDR3 DNA follows: TGCGCCAGCAGCCTAGCGGGGGGGACATACAATGAGCAGTTCTTC.

V is TRBV27 and J is TRBJ2-1, with TRBD2 identical over 8 bases. The CDR3 totals 16 residues. V was clipped by 2 bases and J by 5 bases; unmatched bases: 8. Looked up from germline, CDR1 is MNHEY and CDR2 is SMNVEV (reference sequence). The CDR3 here is CASSLLGRAGDNEQFF. CDR3 sequence (DNA): TGTGCCAGCAGTTTACTCGGGAGGGCCGGGGACAATGAGCAGTTCTTC.

CDR3 in amino acids: CASSIDRSNQPQHF. CDR3 sequence (DNA): TGTGCCAGTAGTATAGACAGGAGCAATCAGCCCCAGCATTTT. The gene calls are TRBV19 and TRBJ1-5; D unclear. V was pared by 0 bases and J by 1 base, with 4 bases between. This CDR3 contains 14 residues. Germline CDR1 LNHDA, CDR2 SQIVND (reference sequence).

V usage is TRBV10-3 and J usage is TRBJ1-2, with 11 bases lining up with TRBD1. Trimming cost V 6 bases and J 4 bases; bases outside gene matches: 10. This CDR3 region has 16 residues. Germline assignment: CDR1 ENHRY and CDR2 SYGVKD. The CDR3 region is CAIRPGQGGMSYGYTF. CDR3 DNA sequence: TGTGCCATCAGACCGGGACAGGGGGGAATGTCCTATGGCTACACCTTC.

The rearrangement uses TRBV5-1 and TRBJ1-2, with D possibly matching TRBD1 (6 bases). CDR1 and CDR2 (germline): SGHRS, YFSETQ. The CDR3 length is 14 residues. V was clipped by 1 base and J by 8 bases, with 15 bases between them. CDR3 protein: CASSLTPGDRGYTF. The CDR3 DNA reads TGCGCCAGCAGCTTGACCCCAGGGGATAGAGGCTACACCTTC.

The chain links TRBV5-1 to TRBJ1-1; D gene uncertain. This CDR3 contains 13 residues. In germline, CDR1 is SGHRS, CDR2 YFSETQ. The V gene lost 5 bases and the J gene lost 0 bases, with 8 bases spanning the gap. In nucleotides, the CDR3 is TGCGCCAGCAGACAAGTTTTGAACACTGAAGCTTTCTTT. It encodes CASRQVLNTEAFF.

This chain connects TRBV5-1 to TRBJ1-4, with unresolved D. Trimming removed 4 bases at V and 6 bases at J, with 16 bases between. Germline values: CDR1 SGHRS, CDR2 YFSETQ. The CDR3 consists of 15 residues. The DNA of the CDR3 is TGCGCCAGCAGCCCCTCCTCCCCAGAATATGAAAAACTGTTTTTT. This sequence encodes CASSPSSPEYEKLFF.

The chain is built from TRBV11-2 and TRBJ1-1; 9 bases are a match to TRBD1. J was trimmed by 0 bases and V by 1 base; bases with no gene match: 6. Germline V gives CDR1 SGHAT, CDR2 FQNNGV. This CDR3 is 17 amino acids long. The CDR3 nucleotides are TGTGCCAGCAGCTTAGTAGGGACAGGGACTATGAACACTGAAGCTTTCTTT. This translates into CASSLVGTGTMNTEAFF.

The chain is built from TRBV19 and TRBJ1-1; the D gene is possibly TRBD1 (5 bases). The germline gives CDR1 LNHDA, CDR2 SQIVND (reference sequence). Trimming removed 7 bases at V and 1 base at J, with 13 bases between. The CDR3 spans 14 residues. This chain's CDR3 is CASKHNTGNTEAFF. The CDR3 bases are TGTGCCAGTAAACATAATACAGGGAACACTGAAGCTTTCTTT.

The CDR3 DNA sequence: TGTGCCAGCAGAACAGGGGATAATTCACCCCTCCACTTT. Translating it yields CASRTGDNSPLHF. The chain is built from TRBV27 and TRBJ1-6, with 7 nucleotides matching TRBD1. Germline values: CDR1 MNHEY, CDR2 SMNVEV (reference sequence). The J segment lost 5 bases and the V segment lost 6 bases, leaving 1 base of the junction unmatched. CDR3 length equals 13 residues.

This clone was observed a few times. The CDR3 reads CASSSTGDGTEAFF. For the CDR3, the DNA is TGCGCCAGCAGCTCGACAGGGGACGGCACTGAAGCTTTCTTT. V usage is TRBV5-1 and J usage is TRBJ1-1, with 8 bases aligning to TRBD1. Germline V gene data show CDR1 as SGHRS and CDR2 as YFSETQ. J lost 4 bases, V lost 3 bases, and 5 bases had no gene match. There are 14 residues in the CDR3.

This clone has only a few counts. The V and J genes are TRBV19 and TRBJ2-1; perhaps TRBD2 as D (5 bases). The CDR3 is made up of 16 amino acids. CDR1 and CDR2 (germline): LNHDA, SQIVND (reference sequence). Trimming removed 0 bases from V and 0 bases from J, with 9 bases in between. The CDR3 is CASSIELTTSYNEQFF. Here the CDR3 DNA reads TGTGCCAGTAGTATAGAGTTGACTACCTCCTACAATGAGCAGTTCTTC.

V usage is TRBV30 and J usage is TRBJ1-5, with D hard to call. Germline V gene data show CDR1 as GTSNPN and CDR2 as SVGIG (reference sequence). This CDR3 is built from 17 residues. Trimming left V 2 bases short and J 2 bases short, with 19 bases between. In DNA, the CDR3 is TGTGCCTGGAGTATGGCAGGTAAAAAAAAGGGCAATCAGCCCCAGCATTTT. This codes for CAWSMAGKKKGNQPQHF. Full variable domain (rest looked up from reference TRBV30 and TRBJ1-5): SQTIHQWPATLVQPVGSPLSLECTVEGTSNPNLYWYRQAAGRGLQLLFYSVGIGQISSEVPQNLSASRPQDRQFILSSKKLLLSDSGFYLCAWSMAGKKKGNQPQHFGDGTRLSIL.

The DNA of the CDR3 is TGTGCCAGCAGCTTTCTAGGCTCTAACTATGGCTACACCTTC. It is translated as CASSFLGSNYGYTF. The gene calls are TRBV11-2 and TRBJ1-2, with no clear D. The CDR3 is made up of 14 amino acids. Trimming shortened V by 3 bases and J by 0 bases, and 8 bases separated the two germline ends. In germline, CDR1 is SGHAT, CDR2 FQNNGV.

CDR3 loop: CASSRGGAPKFDGYTF. CDR3 DNA sequence: TGTGCCAGTAGTAGGGGGGGCGCCCCGAAGTTTGATGGCTACACCTTC. This chain links TRBV19 with TRBJ1-2; perhaps TRBD1 as D (6 bases). The CDR3 has 16 amino acids. CDR1 and CDR2 (germline): LNHDA, SQIVND (reference sequence). Trimming took 4 bases from V and 6 from J, leaving 21 bases between them.

V gene TRBV7-9 combines with J gene TRBJ2-3, with 12 bases identical to TRBD2. The J segment lost 4 bases and the V segment lost 4 bases, leaving 6 bases of the junction unmatched. The germline V gene encodes CDR1 SEHNR and CDR2 FQNEAQ (reference sequence). The CDR3 runs 16 residues. CDR3 residues: CASSSGLAGMADTQYF. The DNA for the CDR3 is TGTGCCAGCAGCTCTGGACTAGCGGGGATGGCAGATACGCAGTATTTT.

This clone turned up a few times. This chain uses TRBV7-9 with TRBJ1-3; no firm D call. The germline gives CDR1 SEHNR, CDR2 FQNEAQ (reference sequence). There are 13 residues in the CDR3. Trimming removed 8 bases from V and 0 bases from J, with 8 bases in between. Here the CDR3 DNA reads TGTGCCAGCGGAACAGCCTCTGGAAACACCATATATTTT. Translating gives CASGTASGNTIYF.

The genes are TRBV5-1 and TRBJ1-4; no clear D gene. CDR1 and CDR2 (germline): SGHRS, YFSETQ. The CDR3 loop spans 15 amino acids. Trimming removed 3 bases from V and 0 bases from J, with 9 bases in between. CDR3 protein: CASSSMGSTNEKLFF. The CDR3 DNA is TGCGCCAGCAGCTCCATGGGCTCAACTAATGAAAAACTGTTTTTT.

Here the CDR3 reads CASRSQGTAGSNQPQHF. CDR3 DNA: TGTGCCAGCAGGTCCCAGGGTACGGCAGGGAGCAATCAGCCCCAGCATTTT. The V and J genes are TRBV28 and TRBJ1-5; perhaps TRBD1 as D (5 bases). This CDR3 has 17 residues. V lost 6 bases to trimming and J lost 1 base, with 19 bases between them. Germline V gene data show CDR1 as MDHEN and CDR2 as SYDVKM.

V usage is TRBV20-1 and J usage is TRBJ2-7; D remains unclear. The CDR3 is made up of 11 amino acids. The V end was cut by 5 bases, the J end by 5 bases, with 10 bases between. Germline V gene lookup returns CDR1 DFQATT and CDR2 SNEGSKA (reference sequence). CDR3 protein: CSAPRGNEQYF. CDR3 in DNA: TGCAGTGCTCCCCGAGGTAACGAGCAGTACTTC.